Given below is one T cell receptor beta chain in context. Its recognized antigen is unknown. Base qualities are not recorded, but no much larger clone differs from it by a single base. Compared with germline, V lacks 5 bases and J lacks 2 bases; bases without a gene match: 8. CDR1 and CDR2 were assigned from the germline V gene (reference sequence) as SEHNR and FQNEAQ. The CDR3 holds 16 amino acids from the cysteine to the phenylalanine. Only the CDR3 DNA is retained, 48 bases long and in frame from the first base. Libraries were prepared through the immunoSEQ multiplex PCR assay. For the multiplex PCR, a mixture combining 60 forward primers for TCR Vbeta segments and 13 reverse primers for TCR Jbeta segments was used. A multiplex PCR assay on genomic DNA amplified the CDR3 region of rearranged TCR beta genes. Amplified TCR beta libraries were sequenced as 87-base-pair reads on the Illumina HiSeq System. The study's own analysis went as follows. Across the roughly 600 repertoires, a later analysis counted roughly 84 million unique TCR beta chains, 9 million to 14 million of which were shared by at least two donors. A nearest-neighbor algorithm error-corrected the raw reads and collapsed the reads into unique sequences, merging closely related sequences to remove PCR and sequencing errors. V, D and J gene segments were assigned by aligning CDR3 sequences to IMGT reference sequences. For a sequence to be retained, at least a six-nucleotide match to both a V gene segment and a J gene segment was required. A rearrangement counted as productive if the CDR3 had no stop codons and remained in frame with V and J, and every other rearrangement counted as non-productive. CDR3 was defined by IMGT convention, running from the second conserved V-encoded cysteine to the conserved J-encoded phenylalanine. In an earlier analysis of 550 to 650 of the donors, sequences lacking an unambiguous match to a single V gene segment were excluded. An earlier analysis of roughly 590 of the donors called V segments functional above 56.7% productive rearrangements and segregating when the between-donor standard deviation exceeded 5%. A statistical classification framework was built to diagnose cytomegalovirus status from the catalog of TCR beta chain sequences. A later analysis assigned V and J genes by comparing TCR nucleotide sequences with IMGT/GENE-DB human TR gene sequences. In a later analysis, CDR3 sequences and most-parsimonious VDJ recombination scenarios were assigned using the TCRdist pipeline. In a later analysis, every TCR beta chain was defined by the combination of its CDR3 amino acid sequence and its V-gene family, and reads without a unique V-gene family were dropped. To address suspected cross-contamination and a sequencing artifact, a later analysis removed 450 to 700 highly shared, low-generation-probability nucleotide sequences. In a later analysis, a clonal expansion index for each public chain was calculated from normalized within-repertoire ranks of inferred template counts. In a later analysis, generation probabilities were computed with a VDJ recombination model fitted to out-of-frame rearrangements, and the resulting probabilities were checked against IGoR. In a later analysis, hypergeometric tests were used to score TCR-TCR, TCR-HLA and TCR-CMV co-occurrence, with a repertoire-size bias correction applied to TCR pairs. A later analysis estimated false discovery rates by permuting HLA or CMV assignments 20 times. In a later analysis, co-occurring TCRs were grouped using DBSCAN, with TCRdist sequence similarity added in when clustering inside HLA-allele-positive subsets. Repertoires with fewer than 30,000 or more than 120,000 public chains, plus five repertoires with anomalous nucleotide sharing, were excluded from co-occurrence clustering. TCRdb took this table from immuneACCESS and kept in-frame rearrangements with V and J called. Such tables lack part of the clones; where checked against another copy, unresolved V genes explain under half of the gap, and the rest is unexplained. V and J calls and clone size come straight from that table; D and trimming were deduced from the DNA. Counted in this sample were about 130,000 clones; around four fifths of them appeared once. Of the sample, 20% is held by the ten largest clones.

The cohort consisted of 666 healthy bone marrow donors. At the time of sampling, all cohort members were nominally healthy, though unrecorded immune exposures were likely present. The donor was CMV seropositive and was included in the group of some 290 seropositive cohort members. A peripheral blood sample was provided by each donor, and peripheral blood mononuclear cells were used for TCR beta sequencing. The Qiagen DNeasy Blood Extraction Kit was used to extract genomic DNA from the blood cell samples. The data are from a study of cytomegalovirus exposure and HLA in healthy donors (TCRdb year 2017). Turning to the overall study: According to an earlier analysis of a few hundred of the donors, 150 million to 200 million T cells yielded over 90 million unique TCR beta sequences and about 300 Gb of sequence data. Around 320 gigabases of sequencing data and approximately 85 million unique TCR sequences were included in an early release covering several hundred HLA-typed donors. The genetic ancestry cluster associated with self-reported Caucasian donors included over 65% of the approximately 410 genotyped donors. The study aimed to test whether cataloging public T cell receptors could reveal signatures of past pathogen exposure. Using immunosequencing, the study profiled T cell repertoires from roughly 650 subjects and related those repertoires to cytomegalovirus serostatus. Besides the first cohort of roughly 660 subjects, a separate validation cohort made up of roughly 120 different subjects was used. The study combined high-throughput TCR immunosequencing, statistical association of individual TCRs with disease status, and machine learning to predict cytomegalovirus infection status. In a later analysis, previously published TCR beta repertoires from 670 or so donors were re-analyzed and high-resolution HLA genotyping was added so that TCR occurrence patterns could be studied. Rather than using new phenotypic data, the later analysis identified candidate immune exposures from TCR beta sequences and from how often those sequences occurred across donors. An earlier analysis of about 600 of the donors used high-throughput TCR beta sequencing to judge whether each TCR beta V gene segment behaved as functional or pseudogenic. Donor age, sex, ethnicity and CMV serostatus were compiled together with the repertoire data. In a later genetic analysis, genome-wide SNP genotypes for about 65% of the roughly 700 donors were used, and that subset was treated as a discovery cohort. All discovery cohort repertoires had been generated using a single sequencing platform. Both class I and class II loci were covered by HLA typing, at four-digit resolution. Typing coverage differed by locus: A, B, C, DRB1 and DQB1 were typed in roughly 620-640 donors, DQA1 in approximately 520, DPA1 in nearly 610, and DPB1 in 472. Because of strong linkage in the cohort, four or five DR-DQ haplotypes were treated as single units for association and clustering. Among around 400 genotyped donors of the cohort, an average of around 250,000 unique TCR beta nucleotide sequences was sequenced per donor, of which approximately 19% were non-productive. General study outcomes and caveats: The 87-base-pair reads could not distinguish some IMGT-functional V segments, including TRBV6-2 and TRBV6-3, so those segments were excluded. In a later genetic analysis, a missense DCLRE1C variant was associated with V-gene and J-gene trimming of TCR beta chains, and the association was replicated in an independent cohort. Roughly uniform sequencing depth across donors was assumed in presence/absence analyses, although this assumption may not hold. In an earlier analysis of about 540 of the donors, most TCR beta V segments were observed in productive rearrangements about 87% or about 30% of the time, broadly matching IMGT annotations. Because HLA typing was unavailable for some donors at each locus, only the typed subset was used in association tests. A later analysis associated 15,000 to 20,000 TCR beta sequences with specific HLA alleles at a false discovery rate of 0.05. In the study, about 150 TCR beta chains were listed as associated with cytomegalovirus. The authors suggested that the approach could potentially be generalized to other disease states and immunological phenotypes. A cluster of highly shared sequence variants was judged likely to represent a technical artifact of the sequencing pipeline. In a later genetic analysis, fewer N-insertions in productive TCRs were reported among donors in an Asian-associated ancestry cluster than the roughly 700-donor mean. This cohort had only TCR beta chains sequenced, and the lack of alpha or paired-chain data limited which features could be detected. Correlated functional status among segregating V segments might reflect linkage disequilibrium, but an unknown experimental factor could not be ruled out. About 15 rarely observed V segments, including chromosome 9 orphons, were excluded from the earlier analysis of approximately 500 of the donors because counts were too low. While some public TCRs were present in many individuals, most TCR sequences turned up only very rarely across donors. In both the original and validation cohorts, the classifier was reported to diagnose cytomegalovirus status with high specificity and sensitivity. Most CMV-associated TCR beta chains appeared to be HLA-restricted in a later analysis, and the HLA associations seemed to be driven largely by CMV exposure. A further reported finding was that TCR beta sequences accurately predicted the HLA-A and HLA-B alleles for most subjects in the first cohort. CMV serostatus was the only immune exposure information available for the cohort. A few of the identified cytomegalovirus-associated TCR beta chains were confirmed in vitro to be specific for cytomegalovirus antigens. In a later analysis, TCR association rates were found to vary across HLA loci, with the most associated TCRs seen for DRB1 alleles and the fewest for HLA-C alleles. Several of the top co-occurrence clusters appeared to be linked to parvovirus B19, influenza, CMV and Epstein-Barr virus, according to a later analysis. In a later analysis, HLA-associated TCR beta chains showed more clonal expansion and lower generation probabilities than non-associated chains that were equally common. Assigning TCR associations to individual alleles was difficult when HLA alleles, especially DR and DQ, strongly co-occurred.

The clonotype comes from a man younger than 35 in good health and CMV-seropositive. The sequencing sample was made of PBMCs. Here the chain combines TRBV7-9 and TRBJ2-7, with 11 bases in between that match TRBD1. The CDR3 is CASSPTPGQGAYEQYF. In nucleotides, the sequence is TGTGCCAGCAGCCCTACCCCGGGACAGGGGGCCTACGAGCAGTACTTC. The CDR3, completed at both ends by the reference TRBV7-9 and TRBJ2-7 genes, gives the full variable domain DTGVSQNPRHKITKRGQNVTFRCDPISEHNRLYWYRQTLGQGPEFLTYFQNEAQLEKSRLLSDRFSAERPKGSFSTLEIQRTEQGDSAMYLCASSPTPGQGAYEQYFGPGTRLTVT.